This T cell receptor (beta chain) comes out of a study of T cells in Graves' hyperthyroidism and ophthalmopathy. This clonotype was recorded many times. Amplification of TCR beta CDR3 regions was performed using RNA transcripts as template. The TCR CDR3 first-round RT-PCR relied on the HTBI primer set. TCRdb called the multiplex PCR reads again in MiXCR, with one record for every CDR3 protein. The sample consists of hundreds of thousands of distinct CDR3 sequences, 15% to 20% of them appearing once. Looked up from germline, CDR1 is KGHSH and CDR2 is LQKENI. Trimming removed 2 bases from V and 2 bases from J, with 9 bases in between. CDR3 size: 14 residues.

This chain links TRBV18 with TRBJ2-5; D not certain. Material: blood. This sequence was found in a woman between 40 and 55 years old with Graves' ophthalmopathy. In DNA, the CDR3 is TGTGCCAGCTCACCAATATCCCAGCAAGAGACCCAGTACTTC. Amino acid sequence: CASSPISQQETQYF.